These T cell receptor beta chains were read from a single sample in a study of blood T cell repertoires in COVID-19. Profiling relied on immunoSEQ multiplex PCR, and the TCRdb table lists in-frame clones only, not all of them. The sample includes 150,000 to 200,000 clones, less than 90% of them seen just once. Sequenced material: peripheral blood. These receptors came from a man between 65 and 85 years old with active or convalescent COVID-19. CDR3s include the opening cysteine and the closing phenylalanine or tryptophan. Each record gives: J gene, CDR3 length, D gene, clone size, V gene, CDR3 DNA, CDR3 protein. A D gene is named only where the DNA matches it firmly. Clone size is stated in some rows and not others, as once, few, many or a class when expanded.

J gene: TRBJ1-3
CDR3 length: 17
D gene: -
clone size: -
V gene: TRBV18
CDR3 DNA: TGTGCCAGCTCACCCATACAGAGTTTTAACTCTGGAAACACCATATATTTT
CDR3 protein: CASSPIQSFNSGNTIYF

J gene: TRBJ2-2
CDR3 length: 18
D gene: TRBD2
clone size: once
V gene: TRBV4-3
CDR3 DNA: TGCGCCAGCAGCCAGGGACTAGCCCCGAGGGAAAACACCGGGGAGCTGTTTTTT
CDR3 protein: CASSQGLAPRENTGELFF

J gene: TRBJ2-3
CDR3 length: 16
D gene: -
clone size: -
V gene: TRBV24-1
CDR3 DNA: TGTGCCACCAGTGATGCCGACAGGACTAGCACAGATACGCAGTATTTT
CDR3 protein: CATSDADRTSTDTQYF

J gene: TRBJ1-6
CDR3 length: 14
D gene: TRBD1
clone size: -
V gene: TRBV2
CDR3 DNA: TGTGCCAGCAGCCCCGAGTTCAGGGGGTCACCCCTCCACTTT
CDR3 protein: CASSPEFRGSPLHF

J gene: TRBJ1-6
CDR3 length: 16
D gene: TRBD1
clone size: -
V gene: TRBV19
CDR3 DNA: TGTGCCAGTAGTATAAGCTGGACAGGGGTTCAATCACCCCTCCACTTT
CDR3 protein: CASSISWTGVQSPLHF

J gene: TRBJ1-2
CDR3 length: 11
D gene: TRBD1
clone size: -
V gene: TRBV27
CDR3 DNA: TGTGCCAGCAGTTTCGGGACAGGCCTCACCTTC
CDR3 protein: CASSFGTGLTF

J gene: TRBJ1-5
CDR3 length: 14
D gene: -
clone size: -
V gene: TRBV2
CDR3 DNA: TGTGCCAGCAATAAGCGAGGGAACAATCAGCCCCAGCATTTT
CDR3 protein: CASNKRGNNQPQHF

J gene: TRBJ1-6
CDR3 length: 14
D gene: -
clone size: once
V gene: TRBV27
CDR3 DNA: TGTGCCAGCAGAGCAGACAGTTATAATTCACCCCTCCACTTT
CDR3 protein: CASRADSYNSPLHF

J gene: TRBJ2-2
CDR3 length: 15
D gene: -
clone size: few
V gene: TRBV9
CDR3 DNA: TGTGCCAGCAGCGTAGATTGGAGCGACACCGGGGAGCTGTTTTTT
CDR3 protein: CASSVDWSDTGELFF

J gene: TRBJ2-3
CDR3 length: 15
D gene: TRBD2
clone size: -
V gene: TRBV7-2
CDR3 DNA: TGTGCCAGCAGCTTAGGACTAGCGGTCACAGATACGCAGTATTTT
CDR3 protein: CASSLGLAVTDTQYF

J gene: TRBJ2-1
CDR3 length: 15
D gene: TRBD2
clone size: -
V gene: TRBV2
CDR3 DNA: TGTGCCAGCAGTGTGAGCGGGAACTCCTACAATGAGCAGTTCTTC
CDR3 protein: CASSVSGNSYNEQFF

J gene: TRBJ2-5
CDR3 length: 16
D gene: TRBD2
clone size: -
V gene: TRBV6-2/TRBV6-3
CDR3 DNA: TGTGCCAGCAGTTACAAGAGACTAGCGGGGGTTGAGACCCAGTACTTC
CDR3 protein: CASSYKRLAGVETQYF

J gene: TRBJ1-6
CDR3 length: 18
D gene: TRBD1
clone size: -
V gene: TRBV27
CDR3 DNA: TGTGCCAGCAGTCAACGACAGGGTCTGAGCTCCTATAATTCACCCCTCCACTTT
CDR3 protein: CASSQRQGLSSYNSPLHF

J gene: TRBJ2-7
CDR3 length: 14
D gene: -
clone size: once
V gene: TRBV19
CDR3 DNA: TGTGCCAGTAGTGTCCAGGATGGATACTACGAGCAGTACTTC
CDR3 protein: CASSVQDGYYEQYF

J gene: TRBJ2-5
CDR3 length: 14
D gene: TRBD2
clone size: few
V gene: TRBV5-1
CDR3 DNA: TGCGCCAGCAGCCTAGCGGGAGGGCCAGAGACCCAGTACTTC
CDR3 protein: CASSLAGGPETQYF

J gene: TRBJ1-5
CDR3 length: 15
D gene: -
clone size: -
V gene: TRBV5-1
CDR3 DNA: TGCGCCAGCAGCTTGGCCGGTTTGGGCAATCAGCCCCAGCATTTT
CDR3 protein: CASSLAGLGNQPQHF

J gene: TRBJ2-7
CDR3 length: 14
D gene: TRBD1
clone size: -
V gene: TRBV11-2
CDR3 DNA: TGTGCCAGCAGCTCCCCTGGGACAGGCGGCGAGCAGTACTTC
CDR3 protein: CASSSPGTGGEQYF

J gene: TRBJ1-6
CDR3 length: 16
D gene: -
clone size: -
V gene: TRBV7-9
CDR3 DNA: TGTGCCAGCAGCTTAGTAATGGGCAGGGTAGGATCACCCCTCCACTTT
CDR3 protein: CASSLVMGRVGSPLHF

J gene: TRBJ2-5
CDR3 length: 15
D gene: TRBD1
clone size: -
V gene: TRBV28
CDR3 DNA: TGTGCCAGCAGTTACCCCCGCGGACAGGGCGAGACCCAGTACTTC
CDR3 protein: CASSYPRGQGETQYF

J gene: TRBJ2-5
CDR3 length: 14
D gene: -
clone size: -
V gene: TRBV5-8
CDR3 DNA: TGTGCCAGCAGCTTGGAGGCCGGCGGGGAGACCCAGTACTTC
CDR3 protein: CASSLEAGGETQYF

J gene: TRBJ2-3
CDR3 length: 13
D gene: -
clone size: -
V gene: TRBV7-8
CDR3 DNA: TGTGCCAGCAGCCGAGAATACACAGATACGCAGTATTTT
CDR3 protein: CASSREYTDTQYF

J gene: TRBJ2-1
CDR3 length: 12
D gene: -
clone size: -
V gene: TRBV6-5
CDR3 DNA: TGTGCCAGCAGCTTAATGAGGAATGAGCAGTTCTTC
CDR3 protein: CASSLMRNEQFF

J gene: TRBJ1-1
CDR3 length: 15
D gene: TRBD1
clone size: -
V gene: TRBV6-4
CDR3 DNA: TGTGCCAGCAGGATGACAGGGACCCTGAACACTGAAGCTTTCTTT
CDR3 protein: CASRMTGTLNTEAFF

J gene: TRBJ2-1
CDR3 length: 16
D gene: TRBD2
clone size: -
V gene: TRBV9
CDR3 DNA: TGTGCCAGCAGCGTAGGGATAGGGAGGGCCTACAATGAGCAGTTCTTC
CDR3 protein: CASSVGIGRAYNEQFF

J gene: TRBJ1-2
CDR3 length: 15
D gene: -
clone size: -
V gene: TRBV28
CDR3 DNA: TGTGCCAGCAGTTCCCCCCCAGGGCAGGGCTATGGCTACACCTTC
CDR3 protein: CASSSPPGQGYGYTF